This record concerns one TCR beta chain sequence. The antigen is not known. The germline V gene encodes CDR1 SGHDT and CDR2 YYEEEE. Unmatched junction bases numbered 5, after V lost 0 bases and J lost 6 bases. The CDR3 is 15 amino acids. TCRdb keeps only in-frame clones here, not all; method: immunoSEQ multiplex PCR. This sample has around 150,000 clones; about 78% occur once, and the top ten carry 7% to 9.5%. This sample was included in a study of PD-1 blockade in classical Hodgkin lymphoma. Notes on the study in general: When nivolumab was started under 1 year after ASCT, patients were excluded.

Every single patient, without exception, relapsed after autologous stem cell transplantation, and brentuximab vedotin exposure varied. This sequence originates from a human donor with classical Hodgkin lymphoma. V and J are TRBV5-6 and TRBJ2-3; 9 bases are shared with TRBD1. Specimen: peripheral blood mononuclear cells (PBMCs), collected before the second cycle of nivolumab. CDR3 in amino acids: CASSLGQGVADTQYF. CDR3 nucleotides: TGTGCCAGCAGCTTGGGACAGGGGGTGGCGGATACGCAGTATTTT.